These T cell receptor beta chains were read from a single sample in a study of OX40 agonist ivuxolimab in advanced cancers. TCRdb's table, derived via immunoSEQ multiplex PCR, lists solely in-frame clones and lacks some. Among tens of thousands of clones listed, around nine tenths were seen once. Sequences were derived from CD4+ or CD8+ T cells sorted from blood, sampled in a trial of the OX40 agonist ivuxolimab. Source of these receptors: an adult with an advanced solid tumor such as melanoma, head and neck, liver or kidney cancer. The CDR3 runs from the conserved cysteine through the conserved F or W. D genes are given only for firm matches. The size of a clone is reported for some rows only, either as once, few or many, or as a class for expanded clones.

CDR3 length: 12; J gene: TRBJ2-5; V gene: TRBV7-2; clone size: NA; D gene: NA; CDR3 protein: CASSLESRSQYF; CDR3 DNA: TGTGCCAGCAGCTTAGAGAGTCGTTCCCAGTACTTC
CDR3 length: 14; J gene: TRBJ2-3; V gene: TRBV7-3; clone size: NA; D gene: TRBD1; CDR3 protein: CASSQDRGTDTQYF; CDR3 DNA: TGTGCCAGCAGCCAAGACAGGGGCACAGATACGCAGTATTTT
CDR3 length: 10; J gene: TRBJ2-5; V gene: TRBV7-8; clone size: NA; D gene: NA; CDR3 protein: CASSVETQYF; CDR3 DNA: TGTGCCAGCAGCGTTGAGACCCAGTACTTC
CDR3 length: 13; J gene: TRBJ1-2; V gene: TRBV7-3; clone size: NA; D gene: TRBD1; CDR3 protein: CASSLGADRVHTF; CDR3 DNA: TGTGCCAGCAGCTTAGGGGCTGACAGGGTCCACACCTTC
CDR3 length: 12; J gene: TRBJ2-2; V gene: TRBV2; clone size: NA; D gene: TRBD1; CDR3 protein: CASSLGQGPLFF; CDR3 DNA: TGTGCCAGCAGCCTCGGACAGGGACCGCTGTTTTTT
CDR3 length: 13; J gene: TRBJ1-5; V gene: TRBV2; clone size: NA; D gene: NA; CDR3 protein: CASSGERNQPQHF; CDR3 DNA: TGTGCCAGTTCTGGGGAACGCAATCAGCCCCAGCATTTT
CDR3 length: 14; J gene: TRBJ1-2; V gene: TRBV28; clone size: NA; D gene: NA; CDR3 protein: CASSLDRRFYGYTF; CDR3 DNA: TGTGCCAGCAGTTTAGACCGGAGATTCTATGGCTACACCTTC
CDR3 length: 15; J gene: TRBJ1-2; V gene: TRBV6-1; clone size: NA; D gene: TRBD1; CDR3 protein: CASKIPGQGAGGYTF; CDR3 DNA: TGTGCCAGCAAAATTCCGGGACAGGGGGCGGGCGGCTACACCTTC
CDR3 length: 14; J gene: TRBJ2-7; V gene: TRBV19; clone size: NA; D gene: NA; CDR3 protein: CASSRDGFEGEQYF; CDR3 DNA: TGTGCCAGTAGCAGGGACGGGTTTGAGGGCGAGCAGTACTTC
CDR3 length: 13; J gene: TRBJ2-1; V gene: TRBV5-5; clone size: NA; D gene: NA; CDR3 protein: CASSLAAQNEQFF; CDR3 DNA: TGTGCCAGCAGCTTGGCCGCCCAGAACGAGCAGTTCTTC
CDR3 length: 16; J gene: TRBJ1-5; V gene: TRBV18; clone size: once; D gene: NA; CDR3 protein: CASSPESGLGNQPQHF; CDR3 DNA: TGTGCCAGCTCACCCGAAAGTGGACTGGGCAATCAGCCCCAGCATTTT
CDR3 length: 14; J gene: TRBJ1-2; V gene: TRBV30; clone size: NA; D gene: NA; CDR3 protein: CAWSAQQSGYGYTF; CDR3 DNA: TGTGCCTGGAGTGCCCAACAGTCGGGCTATGGCTACACCTTC
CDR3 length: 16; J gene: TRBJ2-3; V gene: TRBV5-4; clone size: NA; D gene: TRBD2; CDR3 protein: CASSLGGTSGTDTQYF; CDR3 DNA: TGTGCCAGCAGCTTGGGCGGGACTAGCGGCACAGATACGCAGTATTTT
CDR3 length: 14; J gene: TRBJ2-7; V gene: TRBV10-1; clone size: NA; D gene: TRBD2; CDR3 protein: CASTREGGSDEQYF; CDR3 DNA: TGCGCCAGCACTAGAGAGGGAGGGAGCGACGAGCAGTACTTC
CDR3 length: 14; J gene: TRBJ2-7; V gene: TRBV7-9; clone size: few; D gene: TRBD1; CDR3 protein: CASSSLGTASEQYF; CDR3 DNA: TGTGCCAGCAGCTCCCTCGGGACAGCATCCGAGCAGTACTTC
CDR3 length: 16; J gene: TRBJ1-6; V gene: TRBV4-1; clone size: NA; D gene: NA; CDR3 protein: CASSPWGSSYNSPLHF; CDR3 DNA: TGCGCCAGCAGCCCTTGGGGGAGCTCCTATAATTCACCCCTCCACTTT
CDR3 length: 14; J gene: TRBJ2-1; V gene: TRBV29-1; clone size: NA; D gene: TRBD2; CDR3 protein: CSAVAGTAYNEQFF; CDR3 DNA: TGCAGCGCCGTAGCGGGAACGGCCTACAATGAGCAGTTCTTC
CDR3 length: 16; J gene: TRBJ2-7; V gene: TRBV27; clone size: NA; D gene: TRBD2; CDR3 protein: CAPPRTSGRAFHEQYF; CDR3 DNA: TGTGCCCCCCCTCGGACTAGCGGGAGGGCCTTTCACGAGCAGTACTTC
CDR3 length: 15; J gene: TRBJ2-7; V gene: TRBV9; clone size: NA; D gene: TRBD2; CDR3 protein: CASSVGLAEGMEQYF; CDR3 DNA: TGTGCCAGCAGCGTAGGCCTAGCGGAGGGCATGGAGCAGTACTTC
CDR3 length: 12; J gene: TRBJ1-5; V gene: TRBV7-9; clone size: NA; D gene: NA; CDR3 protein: CASGTGVQPQHF; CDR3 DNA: TGTGCCAGCGGTACGGGGGTCCAGCCCCAGCATTTT
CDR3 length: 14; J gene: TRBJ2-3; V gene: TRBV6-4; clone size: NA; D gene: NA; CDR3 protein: CASSDSAHTDTQYF; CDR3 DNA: TGTGCCAGCAGTGACTCGGCTCACACAGATACGCAGTATTTT
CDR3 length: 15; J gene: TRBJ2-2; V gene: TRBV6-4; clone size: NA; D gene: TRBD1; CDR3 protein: CASSVDRTNTGELFF; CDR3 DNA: TGTGCCAGCAGTGTGGACAGGACGAACACCGGGGAGCTGTTTTTT
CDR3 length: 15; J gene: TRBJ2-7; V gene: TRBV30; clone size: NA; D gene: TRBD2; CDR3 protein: CAWRAGLAGVYEQYF; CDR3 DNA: TGTGCCTGGAGGGCAGGACTAGCGGGAGTCTACGAGCAGTACTTC
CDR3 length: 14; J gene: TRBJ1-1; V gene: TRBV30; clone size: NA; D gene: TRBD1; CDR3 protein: CAWRLRGQHTEAFF; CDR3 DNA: TGTGCCTGGAGGCTCAGGGGGCAACACACTGAAGCTTTCTTT
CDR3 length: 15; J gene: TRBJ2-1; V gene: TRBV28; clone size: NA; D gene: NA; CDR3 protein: CASSFAGTTNNEQFF; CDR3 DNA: TGTGCCAGCAGTTTTGCGGGGACAACTAACAATGAGCAGTTCTTC
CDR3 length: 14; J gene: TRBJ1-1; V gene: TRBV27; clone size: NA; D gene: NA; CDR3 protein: CASSPRTENTEAFF; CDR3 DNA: TGTGCCAGCAGTCCCCGGACGGAGAACACTGAAGCTTTCTTT
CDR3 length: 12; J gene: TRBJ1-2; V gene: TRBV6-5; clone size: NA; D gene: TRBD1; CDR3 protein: CASSNRGSGYTF; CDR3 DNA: TGTGCCAGCAGTAACAGGGGTTCTGGCTACACCTTC
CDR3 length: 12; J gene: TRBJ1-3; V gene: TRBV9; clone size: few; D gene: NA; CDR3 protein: CASSGPGNTIYF; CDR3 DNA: TGTGCCAGCAGCGGACCTGGAAACACCATATATTTT
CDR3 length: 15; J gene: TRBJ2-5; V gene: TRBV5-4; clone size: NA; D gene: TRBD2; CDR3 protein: CASSRRLAGGETQYF; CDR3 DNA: TGTGCCAGCAGCCGCCGACTAGCGGGAGGAGAGACCCAGTACTTC
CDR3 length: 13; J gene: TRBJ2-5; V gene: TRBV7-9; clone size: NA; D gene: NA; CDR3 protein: CASSSTEKRTQYF; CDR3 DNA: TGTGCCAGCAGCTCGACTGAGAAGAGAACCCAGTACTTC
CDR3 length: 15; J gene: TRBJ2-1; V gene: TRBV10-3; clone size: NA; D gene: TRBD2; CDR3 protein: CAIRQTSGTYNEQFF; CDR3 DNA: TGTGCCATCAGACAGACTAGCGGTACCTACAATGAGCAGTTCTTC
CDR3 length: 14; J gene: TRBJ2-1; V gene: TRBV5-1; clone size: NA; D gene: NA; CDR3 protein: CASSLNVAYNEQFF; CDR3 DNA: TGCGCCAGCAGCTTGAATGTAGCCTACAATGAGCAGTTCTTC
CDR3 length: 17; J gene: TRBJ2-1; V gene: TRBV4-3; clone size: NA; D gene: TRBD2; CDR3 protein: CASSQDAAGGKWDEQFF; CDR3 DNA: TGCGCCAGCAGCCAAGATGCAGCGGGAGGGAAGTGGGATGAGCAGTTCTTC
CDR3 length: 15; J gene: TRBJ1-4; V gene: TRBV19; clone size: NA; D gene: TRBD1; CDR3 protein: CASSISTGYNEKLFF; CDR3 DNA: TGTGCCAGTAGTATATCGACAGGGTATAATGAAAAACTGTTTTTT
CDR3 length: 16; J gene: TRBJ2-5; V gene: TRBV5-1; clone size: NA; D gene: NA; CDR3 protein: CASSSDAGMFQETQYF; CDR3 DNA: TGCGCCAGCAGCTCGGACGCTGGGATGTTTCAAGAGACCCAGTACTTC
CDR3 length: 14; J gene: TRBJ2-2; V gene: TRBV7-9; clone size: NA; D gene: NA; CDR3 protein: CASSVWVGTGELFF; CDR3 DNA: TGTGCCAGCAGTGTTTGGGTTGGCACCGGGGAGCTGTTTTTT
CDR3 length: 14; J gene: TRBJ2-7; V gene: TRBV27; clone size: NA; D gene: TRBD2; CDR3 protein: CASSLKSGRNEQYF; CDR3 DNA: TGTGCCAGCAGTTTGAAGAGCGGGAGGAACGAGCAGTACTTC
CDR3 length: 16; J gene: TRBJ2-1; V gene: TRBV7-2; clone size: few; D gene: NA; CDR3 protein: CASRRYWGQSYNEQFF; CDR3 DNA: TGTGCCAGCAGGCGGTACTGGGGGCAATCCTACAATGAGCAGTTCTTC
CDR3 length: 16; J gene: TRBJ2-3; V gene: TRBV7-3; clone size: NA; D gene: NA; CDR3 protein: CASSELSRTATDTQYF; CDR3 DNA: TGTGCCAGCAGCGAACTGAGCCGGACAGCCACAGATACGCAGTATTTT
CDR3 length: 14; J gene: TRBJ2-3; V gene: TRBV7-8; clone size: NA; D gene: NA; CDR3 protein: CATTRATGTDTQYF; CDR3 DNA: TGTGCCACCACGCGGGCGACAGGTACAGATACGCAGTATTTT
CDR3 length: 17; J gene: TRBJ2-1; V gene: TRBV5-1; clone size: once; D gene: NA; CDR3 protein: CASSLGVGGSSYNEQFF; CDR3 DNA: TGCGCCAGCAGCTTGGGGGTGGGAGGCAGCTCCTACAATGAGCAGTTCTTC
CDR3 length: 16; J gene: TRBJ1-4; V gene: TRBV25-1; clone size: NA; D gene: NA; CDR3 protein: CASSSEPARRDEKLFF; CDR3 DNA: TGTGCCAGCAGTTCTGAGCCCGCCCGACGGGATGAAAAACTGTTTTTT
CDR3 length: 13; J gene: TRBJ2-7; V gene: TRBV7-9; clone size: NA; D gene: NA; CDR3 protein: CASSTRAAHEQYF; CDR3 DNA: TGTGCCAGCAGCACCCGGGCAGCTCACGAGCAGTACTTC
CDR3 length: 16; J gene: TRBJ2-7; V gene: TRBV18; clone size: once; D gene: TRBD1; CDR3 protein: CASSDTGTGFSYEQYF; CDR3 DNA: TGTGCCAGCTCAGACACAGGGACAGGGTTCTCCTACGAGCAGTACTTC
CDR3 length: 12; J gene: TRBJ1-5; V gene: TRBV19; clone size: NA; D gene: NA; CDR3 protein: CASNRGSQPQHF; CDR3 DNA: TGTGCCAGTAATAGGGGGTCTCAGCCCCAGCATTTT
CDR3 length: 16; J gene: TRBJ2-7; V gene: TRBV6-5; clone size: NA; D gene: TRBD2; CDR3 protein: CASSSPARDYKYEQYF; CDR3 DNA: TGTGCCAGCAGTTCCCCTGCCCGGGACTACAAGTACGAGCAGTACTTC
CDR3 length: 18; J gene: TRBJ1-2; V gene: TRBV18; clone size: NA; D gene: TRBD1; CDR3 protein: CASSPKPGQGAPVDGYTF; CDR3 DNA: TGTGCCAGCTCACCCAAACCGGGACAGGGGGCGCCGGTGGATGGCTACACCTTC
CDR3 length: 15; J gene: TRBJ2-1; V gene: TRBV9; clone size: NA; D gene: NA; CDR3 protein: CASSVGFRGGDEQFF; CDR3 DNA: TGTGCCAGCAGCGTAGGGTTCAGGGGGGGCGATGAGCAGTTCTTC
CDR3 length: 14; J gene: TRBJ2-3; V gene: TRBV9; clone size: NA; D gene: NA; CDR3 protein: CASSRTASTDTQYF; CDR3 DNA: TGTGCCAGCAGCCGGACAGCCTCCACAGATACGCAGTATTTT
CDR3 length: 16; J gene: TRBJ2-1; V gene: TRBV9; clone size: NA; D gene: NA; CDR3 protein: CASSPYLGGDYNEQFF; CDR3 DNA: TGTGCCAGCAGCCCCTATCTAGGAGGTGATTACAATGAGCAGTTCTTC
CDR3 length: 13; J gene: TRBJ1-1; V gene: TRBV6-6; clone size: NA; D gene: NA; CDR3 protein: CASSSLLGSEAFF; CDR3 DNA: TGTGCCAGCAGTTCCCTTCTGGGTTCTGAAGCTTTCTTT
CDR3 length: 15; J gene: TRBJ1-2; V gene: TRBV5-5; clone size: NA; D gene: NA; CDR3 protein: CASSLGQVVAEGYTF; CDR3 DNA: TGTGCCAGCAGCCTCGGACAAGTTGTTGCGGAGGGCTACACCTTC
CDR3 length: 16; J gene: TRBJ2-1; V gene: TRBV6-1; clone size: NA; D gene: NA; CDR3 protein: CASSELGGSSYNEQFF; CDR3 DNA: TGTGCCAGCAGTGAACTGGGGGGAAGCTCCTACAATGAGCAGTTCTTC
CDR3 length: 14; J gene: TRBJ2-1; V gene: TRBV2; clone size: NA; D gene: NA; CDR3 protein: CASARLNLYNEQFF; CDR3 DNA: TGTGCCAGTGCGAGACTCAACCTCTACAATGAGCAGTTCTTC
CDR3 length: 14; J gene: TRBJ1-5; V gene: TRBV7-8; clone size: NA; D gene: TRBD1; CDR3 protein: CASSLVGGFQPQHF; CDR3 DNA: TGTGCCAGCAGCTTAGTAGGGGGCTTTCAGCCCCAGCATTTT
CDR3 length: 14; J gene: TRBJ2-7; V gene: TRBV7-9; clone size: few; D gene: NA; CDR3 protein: CASSLGAIRGEQYF; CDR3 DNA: TGTGCCAGCAGCTTAGGGGCAATTCGGGGCGAGCAGTACTTC
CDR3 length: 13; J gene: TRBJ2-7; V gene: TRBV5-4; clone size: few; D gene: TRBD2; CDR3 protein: CASSRDYHYEQYF; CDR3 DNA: TGTGCCAGCAGCCGGGACTATCACTACGAGCAGTACTTC